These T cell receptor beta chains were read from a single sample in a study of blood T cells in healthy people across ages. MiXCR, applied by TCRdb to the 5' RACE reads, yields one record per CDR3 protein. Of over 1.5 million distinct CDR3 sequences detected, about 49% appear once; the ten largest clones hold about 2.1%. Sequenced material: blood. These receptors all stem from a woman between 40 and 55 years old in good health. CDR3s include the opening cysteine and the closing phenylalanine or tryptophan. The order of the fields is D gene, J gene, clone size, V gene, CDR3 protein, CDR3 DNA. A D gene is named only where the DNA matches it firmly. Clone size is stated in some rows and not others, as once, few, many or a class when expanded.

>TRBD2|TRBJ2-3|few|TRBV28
CASSRRGGPADTQYF
TGTGCCAGCAGTCGGCGGGGGGGCCCCGCAGATACGCAGTATTTT
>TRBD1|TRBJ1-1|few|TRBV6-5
CASTRQGSTEAFF
TGTGCCAGCACCCGACAGGGTAGCACTGAAGCTTTCTTT
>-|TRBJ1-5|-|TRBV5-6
CASSLQSGFGQPQHF
TGTGCCAGCAGCTTACAGTCCGGGTTCGGTCAGCCCCAGCATTTT
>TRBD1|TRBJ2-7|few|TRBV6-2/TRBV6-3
CASLGSGTGAYEQYF
TGTGCCAGCTTAGGATCCGGGACAGGAGCCTACGAGCAGTACTTC
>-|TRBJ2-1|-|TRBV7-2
CASSLVGTTYNEQFF
TGTGCCAGCAGCTTAGTGGGGACAACATACAATGAGCAGTTCTTC
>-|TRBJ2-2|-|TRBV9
CASSVAVGKSTGELFF
TGTGCCAGCAGCGTAGCTGTAGGGAAGAGCACCGGGGAGCTGTTTTTT
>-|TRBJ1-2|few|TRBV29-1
CSVEVGVGGYTF
TGCAGCGTTGAAGTGGGGGTTGGTGGCTACACCTTC
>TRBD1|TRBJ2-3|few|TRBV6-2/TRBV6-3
CASRTGPEAQYF
TGTGCCAGCAGGACAGGGCCTGAGGCGCAGTATTTT
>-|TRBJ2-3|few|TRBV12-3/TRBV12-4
CASSVVRGERDTQYF
TGTGCCAGCAGTGTCGTCAGGGGAGAGAGAGATACGCAGTATTTT
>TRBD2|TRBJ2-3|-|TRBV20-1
CSALGLAGGPGTDTQYF
TGCAGTGCCCTGGGACTAGCGGGGGGGCCCGGCACAGATACGCAGTATTTT
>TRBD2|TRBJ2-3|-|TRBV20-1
CSARLAGGWTSTDTQYF
TGCAGTGCAAGACTAGCGGGGGGCTGGACTAGCACAGATACGCAGTATTTT
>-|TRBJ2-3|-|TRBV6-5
CASSGRHSSTDTQYF
TGTGCCAGCAGTGGCCGGCACAGCAGCACAGATACGCAGTATTTT
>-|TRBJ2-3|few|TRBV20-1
CSARVPLLQSTDTQYF
TGCAGTGCTAGAGTTCCATTACTACAAAGCACAGATACGCAGTATTTT
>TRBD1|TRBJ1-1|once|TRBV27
CASSLLGNPGQKNTEAFF
TGTGCCAGCAGTTTATTGGGCAACCCGGGACAGAAGAACACTGAAGCTTTCTTT
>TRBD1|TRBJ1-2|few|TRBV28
CASSLARQGNYGYTF
TGTGCCAGCAGTTTAGCGCGACAGGGGAACTATGGCTACACCTTC
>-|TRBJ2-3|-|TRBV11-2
CASSSRARGFTDTQYF
TGTGCCAGCAGCTCCCGAGCCCGGGGGTTCACAGATACGCAGTATTTT